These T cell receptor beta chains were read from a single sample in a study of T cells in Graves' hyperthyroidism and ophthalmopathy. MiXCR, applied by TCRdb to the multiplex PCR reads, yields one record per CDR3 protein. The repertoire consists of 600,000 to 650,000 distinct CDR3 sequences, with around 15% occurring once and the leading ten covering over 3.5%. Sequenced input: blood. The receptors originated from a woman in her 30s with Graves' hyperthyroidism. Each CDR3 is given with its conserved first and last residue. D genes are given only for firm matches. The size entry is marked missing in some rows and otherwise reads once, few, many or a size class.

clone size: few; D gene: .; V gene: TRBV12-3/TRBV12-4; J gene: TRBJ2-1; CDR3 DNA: TGTGCCAGCAGTTTAGACGGGTCTAACTCGGGGCAGTTCTTC; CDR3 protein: CASSLDGSNSGQFF
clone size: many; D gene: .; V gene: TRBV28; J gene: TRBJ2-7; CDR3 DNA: TGTGCCAGCACCGATAATACAGGCTACGAGCAGTACTTC; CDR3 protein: CASTDNTGYEQYF
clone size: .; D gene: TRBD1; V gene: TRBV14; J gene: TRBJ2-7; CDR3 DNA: TGTGCCAGCAGCCCGGGACAGGCCTCCGCGAACGAGCAGTACTTC; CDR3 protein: CASSPGQASANEQYF
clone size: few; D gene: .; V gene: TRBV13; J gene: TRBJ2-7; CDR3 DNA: TGTGCCAGCAGCCAAGGGACAACTACCTACGAGCAGTACTTC; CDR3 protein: CASSQGTTTYEQYF
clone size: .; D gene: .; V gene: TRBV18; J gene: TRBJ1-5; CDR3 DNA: TGTGCCAGCTCACCGTCGAGTAGGAGTAGCAATCAGCCCCAGCATTTT; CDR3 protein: CASSPSSRSSNQPQHF
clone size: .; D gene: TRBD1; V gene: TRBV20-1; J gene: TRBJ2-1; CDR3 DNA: TGCAGTGCTAGTGGGACAGCCAGCCTGAGCTCCTACAATGAGCAGTTCTTC; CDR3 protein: CSASGTASLSSYNEQFF
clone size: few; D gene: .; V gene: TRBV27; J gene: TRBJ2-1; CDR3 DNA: TGTGCCAGCAGTTCCAGGGGGGTGAATGAGCAGTTCTTC; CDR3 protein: CASSSRGVNEQFF
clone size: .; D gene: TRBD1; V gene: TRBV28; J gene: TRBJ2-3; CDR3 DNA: TGTGCCAGCAGCCACCTCAGGGGGGATACGCAGTATTTT; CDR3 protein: CASSHLRGDTQYF
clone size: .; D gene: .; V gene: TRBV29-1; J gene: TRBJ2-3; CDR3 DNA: TGCAGCGTTTATGGAGGTGGGGGTGGCACAGATACGCAGTATTTT; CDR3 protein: CSVYGGGGGTDTQYF
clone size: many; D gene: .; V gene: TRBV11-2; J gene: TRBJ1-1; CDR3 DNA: TGTGCCAGCAGCTTTTCCGGACAGAGTGAAGCTTTCTTT; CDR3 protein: CASSFSGQSEAFF
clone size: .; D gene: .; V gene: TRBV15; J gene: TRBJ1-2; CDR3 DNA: TGTGCCACCAGCAGAGACGGACAATTAAGGGCCTATGGCTACACCTTC; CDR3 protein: CATSRDGQLRAYGYTF
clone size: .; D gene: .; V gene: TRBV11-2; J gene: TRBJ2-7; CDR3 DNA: TGTGCCAGCAGCTTTTTAACGGTGAGCTCCTACGAGCAGTACTTC; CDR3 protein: CASSFLTVSSYEQYF
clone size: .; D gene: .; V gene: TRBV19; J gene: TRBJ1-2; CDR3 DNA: TGTGCCAGTAGTTCTTTTGACAGCATCGGCGGCTACACCTTC; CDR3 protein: CASSSFDSIGGYTF
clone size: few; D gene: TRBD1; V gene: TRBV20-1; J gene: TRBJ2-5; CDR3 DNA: TGCAGTGCTAGATGGGACAGTCAAGAGACCCAGTACTTC; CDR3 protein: CSARWDSQETQYF
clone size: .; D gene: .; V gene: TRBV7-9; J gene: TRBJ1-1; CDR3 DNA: TGTGCCAGCAGCTCCGTGGGGCGGAACACTGAAGCTTTCTTT; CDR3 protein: CASSSVGRNTEAFF
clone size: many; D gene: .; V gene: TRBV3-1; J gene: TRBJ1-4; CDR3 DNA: TGTGCCAGCAGCCAAGTACAGGCCGGTGAAAAACTGTTTTTT; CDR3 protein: CASSQVQAGEKLFF
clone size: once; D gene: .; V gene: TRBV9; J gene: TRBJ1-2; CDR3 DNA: TGTGCCAGCAGCGCCCTGACGGACAGCCGGCTTGGCTACACCTTC; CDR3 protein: CASSALTDSRLGYTF
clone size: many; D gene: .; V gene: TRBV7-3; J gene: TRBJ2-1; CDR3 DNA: TGTGCCAGCAGCTTAGGAGTCACAGCCGTCGATGAGCAGTTCTTC; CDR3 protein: CASSLGVTAVDEQFF
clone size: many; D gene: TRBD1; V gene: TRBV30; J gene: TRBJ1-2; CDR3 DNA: TGTGCCTGGAGTCCCAGGGGGAACTATGGCTACACCTTC; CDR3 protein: CAWSPRGNYGYTF
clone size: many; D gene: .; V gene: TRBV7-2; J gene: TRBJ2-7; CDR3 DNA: TGTGCCAGCTCATCCGGACAAGGCGGCGAGCAGTACTTC; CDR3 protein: CASSSGQGGEQYF
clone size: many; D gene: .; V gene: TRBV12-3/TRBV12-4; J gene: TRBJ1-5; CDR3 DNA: TGTGCCAGCAGTTACGTCCGGTCGCCCCAGCATTTT; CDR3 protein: CASSYVRSPQHF
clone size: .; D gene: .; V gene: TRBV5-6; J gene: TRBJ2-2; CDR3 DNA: TGTGCCAGCAGCTTGGCCAGCGAGCCCACCGGGGAGCTGTTTTTT; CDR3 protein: CASSLASEPTGELFF
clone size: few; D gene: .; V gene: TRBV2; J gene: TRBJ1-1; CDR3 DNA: TGTGCCAGCAGCAGGACAGACAACACTGAAGCTTTCTTT; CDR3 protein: CASSRTDNTEAFF
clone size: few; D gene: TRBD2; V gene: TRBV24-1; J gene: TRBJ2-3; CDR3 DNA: TGTGCCACCAGTGCTAGCGGGATTTATACGCAGTATTTT; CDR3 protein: CATSASGIYTQYF
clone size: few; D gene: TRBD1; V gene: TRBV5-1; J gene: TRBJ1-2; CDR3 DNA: TGCGCCAGCAGCTTGTACGGACAGGGCAGTAATGGCTACACCTTC; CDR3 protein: CASSLYGQGSNGYTF
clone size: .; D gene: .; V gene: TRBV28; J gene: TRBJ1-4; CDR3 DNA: TGTGCCAGCAGTCGACTGGACAGCCCGGAGGAAAAACTGTTTTTT; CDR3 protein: CASSRLDSPEEKLFF
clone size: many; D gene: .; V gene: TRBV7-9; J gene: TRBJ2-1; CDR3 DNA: TGTGCCAGCAACGTGGGGGCGGGAGAGTACAATGAGCAGTTCTTC; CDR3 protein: CASNVGAGEYNEQFF